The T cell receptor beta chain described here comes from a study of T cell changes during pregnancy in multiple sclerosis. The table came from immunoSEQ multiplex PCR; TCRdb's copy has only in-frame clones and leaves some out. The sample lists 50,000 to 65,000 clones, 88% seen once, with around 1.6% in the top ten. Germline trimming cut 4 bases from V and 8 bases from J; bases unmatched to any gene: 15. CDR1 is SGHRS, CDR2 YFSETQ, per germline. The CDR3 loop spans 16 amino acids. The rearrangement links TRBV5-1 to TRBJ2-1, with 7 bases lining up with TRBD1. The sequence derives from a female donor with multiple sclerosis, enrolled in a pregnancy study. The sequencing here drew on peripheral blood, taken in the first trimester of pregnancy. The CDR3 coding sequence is TGCGCCAGCAGCCGAGGGCCGGGACAGAAAAAACATGAGCAGTTCTTC. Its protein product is CASSRGPGQKKHEQFF. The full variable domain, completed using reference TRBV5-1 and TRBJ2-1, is KAGVTQTPRYLIKTRGQQVTLSCSPISGHRSVSWYQQTPGQGLQFLFEYFSETQRNKGNFPGRFSGRQFSNSRSEMNVSTLELGDSALYLCASSRGPGQKKHEQFFGPGTRLTVL.